Listed here is a single TCR beta chain. This sample is drawn from a study of blood T cell repertoires in COVID-19. The germline CDR1 and CDR2 sequences are SEHNR and FQNEAQ (reference sequence). V trimming: 3 bases; J trimming: 0 bases; junction bases outside the gene matches: 4. The CDR3 extends over 15 amino acids. Clones were sequenced by immunoSEQ multiplex PCR, and TCRdb holds only the in-frame ones, with some missing. The sample has tens of thousands of clones; roughly 80% are singletons. The sequence was collected from a woman aged 70-85 years with acute or convalescent COVID-19. Source material: peripheral blood. The rearrangement links TRBV7-9 to TRBJ1-2; 7 bases agree with TRBD1. CDR3 loop: CASSLSTGTNYGYTF. The CDR3 region has the DNA TGTGCCAGCAGCTTGTCGACAGGGACTAACTATGGCTACACCTTC.